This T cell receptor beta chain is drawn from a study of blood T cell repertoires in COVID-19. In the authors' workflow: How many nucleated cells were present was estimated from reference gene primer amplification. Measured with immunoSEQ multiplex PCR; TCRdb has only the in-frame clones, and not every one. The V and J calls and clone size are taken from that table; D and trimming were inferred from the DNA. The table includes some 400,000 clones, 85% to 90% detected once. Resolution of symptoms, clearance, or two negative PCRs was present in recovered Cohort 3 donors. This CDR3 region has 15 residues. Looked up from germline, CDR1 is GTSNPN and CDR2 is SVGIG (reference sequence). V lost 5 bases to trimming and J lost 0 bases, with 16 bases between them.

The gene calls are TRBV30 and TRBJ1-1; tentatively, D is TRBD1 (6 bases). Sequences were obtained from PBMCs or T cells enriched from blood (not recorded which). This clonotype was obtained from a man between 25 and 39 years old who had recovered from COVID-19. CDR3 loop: CAWASTGTLNTEAFF. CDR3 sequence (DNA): TGTGCCTGGGCATCTACAGGGACCTTGAACACTGAAGCTTTCTTT.